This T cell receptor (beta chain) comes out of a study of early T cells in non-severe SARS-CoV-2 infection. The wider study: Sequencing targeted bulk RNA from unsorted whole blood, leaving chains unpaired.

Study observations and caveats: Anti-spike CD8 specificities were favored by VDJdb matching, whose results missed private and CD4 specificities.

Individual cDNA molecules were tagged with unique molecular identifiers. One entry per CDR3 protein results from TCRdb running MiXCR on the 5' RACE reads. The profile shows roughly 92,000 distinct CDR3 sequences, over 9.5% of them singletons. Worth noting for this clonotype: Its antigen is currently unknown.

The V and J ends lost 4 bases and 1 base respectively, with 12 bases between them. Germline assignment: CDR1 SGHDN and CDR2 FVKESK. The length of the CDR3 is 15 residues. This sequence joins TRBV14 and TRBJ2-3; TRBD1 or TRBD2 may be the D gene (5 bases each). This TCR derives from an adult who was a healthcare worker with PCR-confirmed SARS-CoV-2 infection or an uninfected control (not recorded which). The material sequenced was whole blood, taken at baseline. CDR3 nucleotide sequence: TGTGCCAGCAGCCTTTTCAGAGGGGGCACAGATACGCAGTATTTT. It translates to CASSLFRGGTDTQYF.